This T cell receptor beta chain was captured by sequencing in a study of technical replicates of blood from a handful of donors. CDR1 is LNHDA, CDR2 SQIVND, per germline (reference sequence). V was pared by 2 bases and J by 1 base, with 6 bases of the junction left unmatched. The CDR3 length is 16 residues. Assay used: immunoSEQ multiplex PCR; TCRdb lists only in-frame clones, some missing. The sample lists more than 75,000 clones, roughly 94% occurring once. Sequencing input: T cells isolated from PBMCs. The source is a human donor in good health. This rearrangement joins TRBV19 to TRBJ1-1; 8 nucleotides match TRBD1. Here the CDR3 reads CASSIRPGTGNTEAFF. CDR3 bases: TGTGCCAGTAGTATACGTCCCGGGACAGGGAACACTGAAGCTTTCTTT.